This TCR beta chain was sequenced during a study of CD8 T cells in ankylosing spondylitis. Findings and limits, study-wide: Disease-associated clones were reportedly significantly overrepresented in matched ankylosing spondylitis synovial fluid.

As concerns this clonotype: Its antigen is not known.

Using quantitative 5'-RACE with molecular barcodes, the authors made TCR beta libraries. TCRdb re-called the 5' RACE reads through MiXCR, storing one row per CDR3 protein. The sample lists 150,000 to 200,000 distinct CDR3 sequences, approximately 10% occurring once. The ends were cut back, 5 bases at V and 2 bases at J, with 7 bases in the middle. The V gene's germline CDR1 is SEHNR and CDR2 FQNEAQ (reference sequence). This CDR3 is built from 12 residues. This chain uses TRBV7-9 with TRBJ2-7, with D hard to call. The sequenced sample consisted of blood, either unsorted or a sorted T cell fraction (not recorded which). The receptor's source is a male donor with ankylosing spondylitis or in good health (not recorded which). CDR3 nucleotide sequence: TGTGCCAGCAGCGGTGGCGCCTACGAGCAGTACTTC. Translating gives CASSGGAYEQYF.